Listed below are T cell receptor beta chains from one sample, sequenced in a study of shared clonotypes between healthy human individuals. Assay: immunoSEQ multiplex PCR; the TCRdb copy retains only in-frame clones and omits some. The sample comprises about 1,900,000 clones, over 85% of which are singletons, and 0.9% to 1.5% rests with the top ten. Input material: naive CD8+ T cells sorted from blood. These receptors all come from a man aged 18 to 30 in good health. The CDR3 runs from the conserved cysteine through the conserved F or W. Fields, in order: V gene, D gene, J gene, clone size, CDR3 DNA, CDR3 protein. A D gene is named only where the DNA matches it firmly. Size tells how often a clone was seen (once, few, many) or the class of an expanded clone, and some rows leave it out.

V: TRBV27; D: .; J: TRBJ2-6; size: .; DNA: TGTGCCAGCAGTTTCTTAGGGGTAACTGGGGCCAACGTCCTGACTTTC; CDR3: CASSFLGVTGANVLTF
V: TRBV4-3; D: .; J: TRBJ2-7; size: .; DNA: TGCGCCAGCAGCCAAGACGTAGAGGCAGCTTACTACGAGCAGTACTTC; CDR3: CASSQDVEAAYYEQYF
V: TRBV9; D: .; J: TRBJ2-3; size: .; DNA: TGTGCCAGCAGTCTCGGGACATACTATACGATAGATACGCAGTATTTT; CDR3: CASSLGTYYTIDTQYF
V: TRBV9; D: .; J: TRBJ2-2; size: .; DNA: TGTGCCAGCATTCCACCCGGGACACTAGTCGGGGGGGAGCTGTTTTTT; CDR3: CASIPPGTLVGGELFF
V: TRBV6-1; D: TRBD1; J: TRBJ1-2; size: .; DNA: TGTGCCAGCAGTGAACCGGACAGGTGGAACTATGGCTACACCTTC; CDR3: CASSEPDRWNYGYTF
V: TRBV28; D: TRBD1; J: TRBJ1-1; size: few; DNA: TGTGCCAGCAGCCCTCCCGGGACAGGCCCGACTTTCTTT; CDR3: CASSPPGTGPTFF
V: TRBV7-9; D: .; J: TRBJ2-3; size: .; DNA: TGTGCCAGCAGCTTTCGACTGGGCGTGACCGAAGATACGCAGTATTTT; CDR3: CASSFRLGVTEDTQYF
V: TRBV9; D: TRBD2; J: TRBJ2-5; size: .; DNA: TGTGCCAGCAGCTTTGAGACTAGCGGGGCCGGGGAGACCCAGTACTTC; CDR3: CASSFETSGAGETQYF
V: TRBV9; D: TRBD2; J: TRBJ2-1; size: .; DNA: TGTGCCAGCAGCGTAGGAAGCGGGGGAGGTAGGTCAAATGAGCAGTTCTTC; CDR3: CASSVGSGGGRSNEQFF
V: TRBV11-2; D: .; J: TRBJ1-1; size: .; DNA: TGTGCCAGCAGCTTTCAGAACACTGAAGCTTTCTTT; CDR3: CASSFQNTEAFF
V: TRBV11-2; D: TRBD1; J: TRBJ2-7; size: once; DNA: TGTGCCAGCAGCCAGGGGACAGCTAGCTCCTACGAGCAGTACTTC; CDR3: CASSQGTASSYEQYF
V: TRBV5-4; D: .; J: TRBJ1-1; size: .; DNA: TGTGCCAGCAGCTTGGTAGCAGGGGCCACTGAAGCTTTCTTT; CDR3: CASSLVAGATEAFF
V: TRBV7-3; D: .; J: TRBJ2-2; size: .; DNA: TGTGCCAGCAGCTTAACGAGTCCAGGGACTGTGACCGGGGAGCTGTTTTTT; CDR3: CASSLTSPGTVTGELFF
V: TRBV7-9; D: .; J: TRBJ2-5; size: .; DNA: TGTGCCAGCAGCTCCCCCGTGTCAGGGGACCAAGAGACCCAGTACTTC; CDR3: CASSSPVSGDQETQYF
V: TRBV7-9; D: .; J: TRBJ2-1; size: .; DNA: TGTGCCAGCAGCCGAGTAGGCACAGGCTCCTACAATGAGCAGTTCTTC; CDR3: CASSRVGTGSYNEQFF
V: TRBV5-4; D: .; J: TRBJ2-1; size: once; DNA: TGTGCCAGCAGCCGTCGCGACTATTCCTACAATGAGCAGTTCTTC; CDR3: CASSRRDYSYNEQFF
V: TRBV25-1; D: TRBD1; J: TRBJ1-3; size: .; DNA: TGTGCCAGCAGTGGGGGACAGGCTACATACTCTGGAAACACCATATATTTT; CDR3: CASSGGQATYSGNTIYF
V: TRBV4-1; D: TRBD2; J: TRBJ2-2; size: .; DNA: TGCGCCAGCAGCCAAGGGTTAGTAGCGGGGATCGGGGAGCTGTTTTTT; CDR3: CASSQGLVAGIGELFF
V: TRBV9; D: .; J: TRBJ1-2; size: .; DNA: TGTGCCAGCAGCCCCTGGGAGGGCGAGATTGGCTACACCTTC; CDR3: CASSPWEGEIGYTF
V: TRBV29-1; D: .; J: TRBJ2-1; size: .; DNA: TGCAGCGTTGTAGGTACCCCCCGGGACACACGCTACAATGAGCAGTTCTTC; CDR3: CSVVGTPRDTRYNEQFF
V: TRBV18; D: .; J: TRBJ2-3; size: .; DNA: TGTGCCAGCTCACCACCCAGGGAAACAGATACGCAGTATTTT; CDR3: CASSPPRETDTQYF
V: TRBV6-5; D: .; J: TRBJ2-7; size: once; DNA: TGTGCCACCGCGGACAGTGCCTACGAGCAGTACTTC; CDR3: CATADSAYEQYF
V: TRBV5-1; D: TRBD1; J: TRBJ2-7; size: .; DNA: TGCGCCAGCAGCTCGTACCCGAGACAGGGGTACGAGCAGTACTTC; CDR3: CASSSYPRQGYEQYF
V: TRBV7-2; D: .; J: TRBJ2-3; size: few; DNA: TGTGCCAGCAGCCGGCCTCGGGACTTCACCACAGATACGCAGTATTTT; CDR3: CASSRPRDFTTDTQYF
V: TRBV19; D: .; J: TRBJ2-7; size: .; DNA: TGTGCCAGTAGTATCTACCTATCCCCATCCTACGAGCAGTACTTC; CDR3: CASSIYLSPSYEQYF
V: TRBV28; D: .; J: TRBJ2-1; size: once; DNA: TGTGCCAGCAGTTTCGGGGTTCTTTACAATGAGCAGTTCTTC; CDR3: CASSFGVLYNEQFF
V: TRBV4-1; D: .; J: TRBJ1-1; size: once; DNA: TGCGCCAGCAGCCAAGAGTTCGACCGTGAAGCTTTCTTT; CDR3: CASSQEFDREAFF
V: TRBV6-1; D: .; J: TRBJ2-1; size: .; DNA: TGTGCCAGCAGTGGAGCCTGGGACAAACACTACAATGAGCAGTTCTTC; CDR3: CASSGAWDKHYNEQFF
V: TRBV6-5; D: .; J: TRBJ1-1; size: .; DNA: TGTGCCAGCAGTTACTCGATGAGCACTGAAGCTTTCTTT; CDR3: CASSYSMSTEAFF
V: TRBV10-3; D: .; J: TRBJ1-2; size: .; DNA: TGTGCCATCAGTGAGTCGGGGCAGGGGAGCGGCTACACCTTC; CDR3: CAISESGQGSGYTF
V: TRBV5-4; D: .; J: TRBJ2-1; size: .; DNA: TGTGCCAGCAGCTTGTTACAAGGGTACGACAATGAGCAGTTCTTC; CDR3: CASSLLQGYDNEQFF
V: TRBV29-1; D: .; J: TRBJ2-1; size: .; DNA: TGCAGCGTTCATTGGGGTCACTCCTACAATGAGCAGTTCTTC; CDR3: CSVHWGHSYNEQFF
V: TRBV25-1; D: .; J: TRBJ2-7; size: .; DNA: TGTGCCAGCAGTGACCGGACAGACCCCTACGAGCAGTACTTC; CDR3: CASSDRTDPYEQYF
V: TRBV14; D: .; J: TRBJ1-1; size: .; DNA: TGTGCCAGCAGCCAAGATCTAGGGCAGCTCATGAACACTGAAGCTTTCTTT; CDR3: CASSQDLGQLMNTEAFF
V: TRBV4-1; D: .; J: TRBJ2-3; size: .; DNA: TGCGCCAGCAGCCGGAGGGAATGGGATACGCAGTATTTT; CDR3: CASSRREWDTQYF
V: TRBV5-4; D: TRBD1; J: TRBJ2-1; size: .; DNA: TGTGCCAGCGGACAGGGGGCGGGTAATGAGCAGTTCTTC; CDR3: CASGQGAGNEQFF
V: TRBV10-2; D: TRBD1; J: TRBJ2-7; size: .; DNA: TGCGCCAGCACCGAAGCAGGGGGCTCCTACGAGCAGTACTTC; CDR3: CASTEAGGSYEQYF
V: TRBV30; D: .; J: TRBJ1-1; size: .; DNA: TGTGCCTGGAGTGGGACGGACACTGAAGCTTTCTTT; CDR3: CAWSGTDTEAFF
V: TRBV27; D: .; J: TRBJ2-7; size: once; DNA: TGTGCCAGCAGTTTACTGCGGGACGGGCCGTTATACGAGCAGTACTTC; CDR3: CASSLLRDGPLYEQYF
V: TRBV19; D: .; J: TRBJ1-1; size: once; DNA: TGTGCCAGTAGCCCTTGGGGGGACACTGAAGCTTTCTTT; CDR3: CASSPWGDTEAFF
V: TRBV19; D: TRBD2; J: TRBJ2-7; size: .; DNA: TGTGCCAGTAGTATAGATCTAGCGGGGGACTACGAGCAGTACTTC; CDR3: CASSIDLAGDYEQYF
V: TRBV7-2; D: .; J: TRBJ1-1; size: .; DNA: TGTGCCAGCAGCTCCACTATACTGGACACTGAAGCTTTCTTT; CDR3: CASSSTILDTEAFF
V: TRBV7-8; D: .; J: TRBJ2-7; size: once; DNA: TGTGCCAGCAGCCCAGGGACCCAGAGCGAGCAGTACTTC; CDR3: CASSPGTQSEQYF
V: TRBV6-5; D: .; J: TRBJ2-2; size: .; DNA: TGTGCCAGCACCGACAGTATGGTCGGGGAGCTGTTTTTT; CDR3: CASTDSMVGELFF
V: TRBV5-1; D: .; J: TRBJ1-2; size: .; DNA: TGCGCCAGCAGCGCATACAGTGAAACAGCTAACTATGGCTACACCTTC; CDR3: CASSAYSETANYGYTF
V: TRBV12-5; D: .; J: TRBJ2-7; size: .; DNA: TGTGCTAGTGGTGCGGGACAGTTCTACGAGCAGTACTTC; CDR3: CASGAGQFYEQYF
V: TRBV6-5; D: .; J: TRBJ1-1; size: .; DNA: TGTGCCAGCAGTTACTCGGGCAGTGAAGCTTTCTTT; CDR3: CASSYSGSEAFF
V: TRBV6-1; D: TRBD1; J: TRBJ1-5; size: .; DNA: TGTGCCAGCAGTGCCGCCGGGACAGGGGTTCGCAATCAGCCCCAGCATTTT; CDR3: CASSAAGTGVRNQPQHF
V: TRBV5-6; D: .; J: TRBJ2-1; size: .; DNA: TGTGCCAGCAGCTTAAACAGGGCCAATGAGCAGTTCTTC; CDR3: CASSLNRANEQFF
V: TRBV6-5; D: .; J: TRBJ1-6; size: .; DNA: TGTGCCAGCAGTTACGTAGGGGCGAGTTCACCCCTCCACTTT; CDR3: CASSYVGASSPLHF
V: TRBV10-3; D: .; J: TRBJ2-7; size: .; DNA: TGTGCCATCAGTCCGGACGGCTCCTACGAGCAGTACTTC; CDR3: CAISPDGSYEQYF
V: TRBV28; D: TRBD1; J: TRBJ2-7; size: .; DNA: TGTGCCAGCACCTATAGACAGGGATCCTCCTACGAGCAGTACTTC; CDR3: CASTYRQGSSYEQYF
V: TRBV25-1; D: .; J: TRBJ1-1; size: .; DNA: TGTGCCAGCAGTGAAGGCCAGAACACTGAAGCTTTCTTT; CDR3: CASSEGQNTEAFF
V: TRBV5-6; D: .; J: TRBJ1-5; size: .; DNA: TGTGCCAGCAGCTTGGGCGGGTGGCCCCAGCATTTT; CDR3: CASSLGGWPQHF
V: TRBV4-1; D: TRBD2; J: TRBJ2-7; size: .; DNA: TGCGCCAGCAGCCAAGGGGGACTAGGGGATTACGAGCAGTACTTC; CDR3: CASSQGGLGDYEQYF
V: TRBV4-3; D: TRBD1; J: TRBJ2-7; size: .; DNA: TGCGCCAGCAGCCCGGGACAGGGGGCTTACGAGCAGTACTTC; CDR3: CASSPGQGAYEQYF
V: TRBV4-3; D: .; J: TRBJ1-1; size: .; DNA: TGCGCCAGCAGCCAAGATCCCCCCCATGGGGAAAACACTGAAGCTTTCTTT; CDR3: CASSQDPPHGENTEAFF
V: TRBV5-5; D: .; J: TRBJ1-2; size: .; DNA: TGTGCCAGCAGCTTTCAGCCTAACTATGGCTACACCTTC; CDR3: CASSFQPNYGYTF
V: TRBV13; D: .; J: TRBJ1-2; size: few; DNA: TGTGCCAGCAGCTTAGGTAGCGGAGACAGTAACTATGGCTACACCTTC; CDR3: CASSLGSGDSNYGYTF
V: TRBV11-2; D: .; J: TRBJ1-3; size: .; DNA: TGTGCCAGCAGCTTAGGAGCAGGGTCAGGAAACACCATATATTTT; CDR3: CASSLGAGSGNTIYF